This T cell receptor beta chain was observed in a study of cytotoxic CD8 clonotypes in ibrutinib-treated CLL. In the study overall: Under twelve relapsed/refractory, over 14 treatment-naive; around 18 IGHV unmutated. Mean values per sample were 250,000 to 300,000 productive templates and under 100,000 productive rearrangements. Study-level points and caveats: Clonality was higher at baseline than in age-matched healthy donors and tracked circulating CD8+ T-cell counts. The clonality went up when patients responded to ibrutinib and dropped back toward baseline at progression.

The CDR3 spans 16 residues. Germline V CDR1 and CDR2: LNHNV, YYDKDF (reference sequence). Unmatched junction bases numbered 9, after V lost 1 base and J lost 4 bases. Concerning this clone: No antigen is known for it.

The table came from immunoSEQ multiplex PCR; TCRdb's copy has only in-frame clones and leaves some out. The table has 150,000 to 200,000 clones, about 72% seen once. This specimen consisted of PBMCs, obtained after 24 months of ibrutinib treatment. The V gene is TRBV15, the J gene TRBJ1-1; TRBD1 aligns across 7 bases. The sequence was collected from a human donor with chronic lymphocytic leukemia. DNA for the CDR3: TGTGCCACCAGCAGAGGGTGGGGACAGAGGGTCACTGAAGCTTTCTTT. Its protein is CATSRGWGQRVTEAFF. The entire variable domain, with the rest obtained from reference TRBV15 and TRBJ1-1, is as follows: DAMVIQNPRYQVTQFGKPVTLSCSQTLNHNVMYWYQQKSSQAPKLLFHYYDKDFNNEADTPDNFQSRRPNTSFCFLDIRSPGLGDTAMYLCATSRGWGQRVTEAFFGQGTRLTVV.